This T cell receptor beta chain was obtained from a study of CD8+ T cells in alopecia areata. In the study overall: Tofacitinib administration to treated patients was oral, at 5 to 10 mg twice daily.

Study-wide findings and caveats: Compared with mice, patients displayed less clear TCR sharing, possibly for HLA-related reasons. More clonal than normal scalp was lesional scalp, particularly alopecia totalis/universalis.

The V end lost 0 bases, the J end lost 4 bases, and 6 bases lay between the germline ends. This CDR3 comprises 13 residues. From germline, CDR1 is SGHVS and CDR2 FQNEAQ. In the case of this clone: What it recognizes is unknown.

RNA was isolated and reverse transcribed to cDNA, the sequencing template. Clones were sequenced by immunoSEQ multiplex PCR, and TCRdb holds only the in-frame ones, with some missing. The data show roughly 250,000 clones, roughly two thirds seen once. The sequence was collected from a human donor with alopecia areata. The material sequenced was CD4+ T cells sorted from blood, taken at week 0. The chain links TRBV7-8 to TRBJ1-1; D uncertain. CDR3 DNA sequence: TGTGCCAGCAGCTTAGCGGCGATCACTGAAGCTTTCTTT. This gives the protein CASSLAAITEAFF.